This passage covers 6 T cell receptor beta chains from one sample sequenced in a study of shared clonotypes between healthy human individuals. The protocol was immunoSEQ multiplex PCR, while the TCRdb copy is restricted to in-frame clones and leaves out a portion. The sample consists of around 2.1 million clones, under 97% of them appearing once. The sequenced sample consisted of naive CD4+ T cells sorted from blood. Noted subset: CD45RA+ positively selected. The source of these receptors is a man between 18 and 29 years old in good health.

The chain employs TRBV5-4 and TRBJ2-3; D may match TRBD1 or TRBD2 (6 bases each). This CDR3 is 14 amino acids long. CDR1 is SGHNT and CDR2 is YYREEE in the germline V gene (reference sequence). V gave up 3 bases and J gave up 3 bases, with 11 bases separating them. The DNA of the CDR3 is TGTGCCAGCAGCTCCGGGGGACAAACAGATACGCAGTATTTT. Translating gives CASSSGGQTDTQYF.

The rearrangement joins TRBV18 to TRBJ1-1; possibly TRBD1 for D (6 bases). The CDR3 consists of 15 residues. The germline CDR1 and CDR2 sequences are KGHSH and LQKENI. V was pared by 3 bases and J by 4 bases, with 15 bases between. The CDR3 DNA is TGTGCCAGCTCACCGACAGGAACTCGCGGCACTGAAGCTTTCTTT. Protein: CASSPTGTRGTEAFF.

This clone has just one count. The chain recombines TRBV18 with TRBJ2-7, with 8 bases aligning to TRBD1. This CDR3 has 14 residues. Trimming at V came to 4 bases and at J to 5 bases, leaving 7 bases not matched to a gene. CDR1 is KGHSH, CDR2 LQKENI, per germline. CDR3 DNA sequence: TGTGCCAGCTCACTTTCCCCAGGGGGCGACGAGCAGTACTTC. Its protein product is CASSLSPGGDEQYF.

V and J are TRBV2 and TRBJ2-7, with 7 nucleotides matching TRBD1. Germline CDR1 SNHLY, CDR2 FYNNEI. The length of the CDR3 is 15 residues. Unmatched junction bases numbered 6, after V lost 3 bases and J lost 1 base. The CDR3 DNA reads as TGTGCCAGCAGTGATTCCTGGACAGGATCCTACGAGCAGTACTTC. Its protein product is CASSDSWTGSYEQYF.

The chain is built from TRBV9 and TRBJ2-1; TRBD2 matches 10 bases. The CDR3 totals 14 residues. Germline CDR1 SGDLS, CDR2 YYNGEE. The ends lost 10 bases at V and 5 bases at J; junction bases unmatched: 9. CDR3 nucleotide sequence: TGTGCCGTACGTCTAGCGGGAGATGACAATGAGCAGTTCTTC. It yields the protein CAVRLAGDDNEQFF.

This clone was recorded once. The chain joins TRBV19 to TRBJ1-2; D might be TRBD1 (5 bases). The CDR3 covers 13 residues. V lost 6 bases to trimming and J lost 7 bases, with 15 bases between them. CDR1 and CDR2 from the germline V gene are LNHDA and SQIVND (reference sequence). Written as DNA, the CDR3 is TGTGCCAGTAGGGGCAGCCCAGGGAGTGGCTACACCTTC. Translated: CASRGSPGSGYTF.